A selection of T cell receptor beta chains follows, all from one sample in a study of T cells in Graves' hyperthyroidism and ophthalmopathy. TCRdb used MiXCR to reprocess the multiplex PCR reads, holding one entry per CDR3 protein. Of 500,000 to 750,000 distinct CDR3 sequences in the sample, approximately 14% were seen once. The specimen sequenced was blood. All receptors derive from a woman aged 30 to 39 with Graves' hyperthyroidism. Each CDR3 is given with its conserved first and last residue. Fields, in order: CDR3 DNA, CDR3 protein, D gene, clone size, J gene, V gene. D genes are given only for firm matches. Clone size is given for some rows only: seen once, a few or many times, or a class if the clone is expanded.

DNA: TGTGCCAGCAGCTTGGCTGAGAATTTGAACACTGAAGCTTTCTTT
CDR3: CASSLAENLNTEAFF
D: .
size: many
J: TRBJ1-1
V: TRBV5-5

DNA: TGTGCCACCCAGGTGGAATACACAGATACGCAGTATTTT
CDR3: CATQVEYTDTQYF
D: .
size: many
J: TRBJ2-3
V: TRBV2

DNA: TGCGCCAGCAGCTTAGCGGGAGTTGTAAATACGCAGTATTTT
CDR3: CASSLAGVVNTQYF
D: TRBD2
size: many
J: TRBJ2-3
V: TRBV5-1

DNA: TGTGCCTGGAGTGTCGGGGCGGATCTGAGCACAGATACGCAGTATTTT
CDR3: CAWSVGADLSTDTQYF
D: .
size: many
J: TRBJ2-3
V: TRBV30

DNA: TGTGCCAGCAGCCCAGACAGGGGTTGGTACGAGCAGTACTTC
CDR3: CASSPDRGWYEQYF
D: TRBD1
size: many
J: TRBJ2-7
V: TRBV7-2

DNA: TGTGCCAGCAGCGTCGGACAGGGGGCGTCCACTGAAGCTTTCTTT
CDR3: CASSVGQGASTEAFF
D: TRBD1
size: many
J: TRBJ1-1
V: TRBV9

DNA: TGCGCCAGCAGCCAAGCGGGGGTAAGGGGAGATACGCAGTATTTT
CDR3: CASSQAGVRGDTQYF
D: .
size: .
J: TRBJ2-3
V: TRBV4-3

DNA: TGCAGCGTCGCAGACCGCGGACTAGCGGGCTCTGGGGCCAACGTCCTGACTTTC
CDR3: CSVADRGLAGSGANVLTF
D: TRBD2
size: many
J: TRBJ2-6
V: TRBV29-1

DNA: TGTGCCAGCAGCCCGTATGACTCCTACAATGAGCAGTTCTTC
CDR3: CASSPYDSYNEQFF
D: .
size: .
J: TRBJ2-1
V: TRBV27

DNA: TGTGCCACCAGCAGACAAAGACAGGGGAGCATTCAGTACTTC
CDR3: CATSRQRQGSIQYF
D: TRBD1
size: few
J: TRBJ2-4
V: TRBV15

DNA: TGTGCCAGCAGCTGGGGACTTAACAATGAGCAGTTCTTC
CDR3: CASSWGLNNEQFF
D: .
size: .
J: TRBJ2-1
V: TRBV5-4

DNA: TGTGCCAGCAGTGTACCCCCGAACAAAGTCTATACCGGGGAGCTGTTTTTT
CDR3: CASSVPPNKVYTGELFF
D: .
size: few
J: TRBJ2-2
V: TRBV6-1

DNA: TGTGCCAGCAGCGTAGGAAGTCTTAGCACAGATACGCAGTATTTT
CDR3: CASSVGSLSTDTQYF
D: .
size: few
J: TRBJ2-3
V: TRBV9

DNA: TGCAGTGCTAGAGATCAGACCTACGAGCAGTACTTC
CDR3: CSARDQTYEQYF
D: .
size: many
J: TRBJ2-7
V: TRBV20-1

DNA: TGTGCCAGCAGCGGGTTTGCTAACTATGGCTACACCTTC
CDR3: CASSGFANYGYTF
D: .
size: .
J: TRBJ1-2
V: TRBV12-3/TRBV12-4

DNA: TGCGCCAGCAGCCAAGTTGGTGGAGACAATGAGCAGTTCTTC
CDR3: CASSQVGGDNEQFF
D: .
size: .
J: TRBJ2-1
V: TRBV4-1

DNA: TGTGCCAGCAGCTCCGGGACTAGCGGGAGAATCGATGAGCAGTTCTTC
CDR3: CASSSGTSGRIDEQFF
D: TRBD2
size: .
J: TRBJ2-1
V: TRBV5-1

DNA: TGTGCCAGCAGTGATCCTTGGACTAGCGGGAGGCTCAACGAGCAGTACTTC
CDR3: CASSDPWTSGRLNEQYF
D: TRBD2
size: .
J: TRBJ2-7
V: TRBV6-1

DNA: TGTGCCTGGGATAGGAAACAAGCGGATACGCAGTATTTT
CDR3: CAWDRKQADTQYF
D: .
size: many
J: TRBJ2-3
V: TRBV30

DNA: TGTGCCAGCAGCTTACATGGAGCGGAGCAAGAGACCCAGTACTTC
CDR3: CASSLHGAEQETQYF
D: .
size: many
J: TRBJ2-5
V: TRBV7-3

DNA: TGTGCCAGCAGTGAGTTCCAAGGACGCGATGAAGCTAACTATGGCTACACCTTC
CDR3: CASSEFQGRDEANYGYTF
D: .
size: once
J: TRBJ1-2
V: TRBV2

DNA: TGTGCCACCAGCAGAGATACGGGACTAGCGTCGGAGACCCAGTACTTC
CDR3: CATSRDTGLASETQYF
D: TRBD2
size: many
J: TRBJ2-5
V: TRBV15

DNA: TGCAGCGTTATGGACAGGGGTTATGGCTACACCTTC
CDR3: CSVMDRGYGYTF
D: TRBD1
size: many
J: TRBJ1-2
V: TRBV29-1